This entry is about one T cell receptor beta chain. The data originate from a study of blood T cell repertoires in COVID-19. The wider study: Italy, Spain and the United States were the sources of the convalescent and acute COVID-19 samples. The analysed material was cDNA or gDNA that came from T cells, B-cell-depleted T cells, or PBMCs.

TCRdb keeps only in-frame clones here, not all; method: immunoSEQ multiplex PCR. The table includes around 130,000 clones, 85% detected once. This CDR3 is built from 17 residues. Germline CDR1 reads SGHTA; CDR2 reads FQGNSA. The ends were cut back, 1 base at V and 3 bases at J, with 17 bases in the middle. The TCR originated in a man aged 55 to 70 with acute or convalescent COVID-19. Sequencing was done on a sample of peripheral blood. The J gene is TRBJ2-3, the V gene TRBV7-2, with a possible D match to TRBD2 (7 bases). CDR3 region: CASSLGVGAAGTDTQYF. The CDR3 DNA reads TGTGCCAGCAGCTTAGGAGTGGGGGCAGCGGGGACAGATACGCAGTATTTT.